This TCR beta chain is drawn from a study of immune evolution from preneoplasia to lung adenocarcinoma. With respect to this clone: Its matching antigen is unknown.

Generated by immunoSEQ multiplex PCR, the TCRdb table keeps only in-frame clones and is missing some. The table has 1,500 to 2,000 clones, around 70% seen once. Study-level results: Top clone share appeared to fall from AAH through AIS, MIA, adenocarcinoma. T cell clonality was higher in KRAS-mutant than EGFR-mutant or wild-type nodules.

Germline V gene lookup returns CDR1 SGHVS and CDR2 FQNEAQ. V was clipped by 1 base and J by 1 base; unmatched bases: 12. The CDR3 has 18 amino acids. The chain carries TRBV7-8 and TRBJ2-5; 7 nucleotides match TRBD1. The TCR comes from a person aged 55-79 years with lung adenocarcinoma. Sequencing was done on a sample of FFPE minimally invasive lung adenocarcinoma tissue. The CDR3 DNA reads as TGTGCCAGCAGCTTAGAGATTTGGTCCGGGACAGCCCAAGAGACCCAGTACTTC. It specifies CASSLEIWSGTAQETQYF.